This T cell receptor beta chain was profiled in a study of PD-L1 blockade in urothelial cancer. At the level of the study: Most patients, about 85% of the roughly 29, were males with bladder-origin cancer. The study, taken as a whole, reports: Patients with durable benefit had greater blood expansion of tumor-associated TCR clones 3 weeks into treatment.

In regard to this clone: What it binds is not known.

TCRdb's copy holds only in-frame clones and misses some; the assay was immunoSEQ multiplex PCR. The sample lists some 25,000 clones, almost 85% occurring once. Trimming cost V 2 bases and J 4 bases, with 19 bases left between them. The CDR3 has 17 residues. Per germline, CDR1 SNHLY and CDR2 FYNNEI. The chain joins TRBV2 to TRBJ2-3, with TRBD2 as a possible D gene (7 bases). The origin of this receptor is a man between 65 and 85 years old with urothelial cancer. The sequencing here drew on PBMCs, taken around atezolizumab (anti-PD-L1) treatment. This CDR3 is CASSEMRGGTVSDTQYF. The CDR3 region has the DNA TGTGCCAGCAGTGAAATGAGGGGGGGCACTGTGTCAGATACGCAGTATTTT.